This note documents a single TCR beta chain sequence. Its matching antigen is unknown. This sample is drawn from a study of T cell responses to AZD1222 COVID-19 vaccine. Overall study results and limits: Spike-specific TCR breadth and depth grew following two AZD1222 doses.

Libraries were prepared by immunoSEQ multiplex PCR; TCRdb keeps only in-frame clonotypes and omits some of them. The sample records some 170,000 clones, 70% to 90% being singletons. The TCR comes from an adult in good health. Sequenced here: peripheral blood, sampled on day 0 of AZD1222 vaccination.

The CDR3 sequence: CASCPGGVRVADTQYF. CDR3 bases: TGTGCCAGTTGCCCGGGTGGGGTCAGGGTCGCAGATACGCAGTATTTT. The chain recombines TRBV7-9 with TRBJ2-3, with D maybe TRBD1 (5 bases). The V end lost 9 bases, the J end lost 4 bases, and 23 bases lay between the germline ends. Looked up from germline, CDR1 is SEHNR and CDR2 is FQNEAQ (reference sequence). The CDR3 is made up of 16 amino acids.